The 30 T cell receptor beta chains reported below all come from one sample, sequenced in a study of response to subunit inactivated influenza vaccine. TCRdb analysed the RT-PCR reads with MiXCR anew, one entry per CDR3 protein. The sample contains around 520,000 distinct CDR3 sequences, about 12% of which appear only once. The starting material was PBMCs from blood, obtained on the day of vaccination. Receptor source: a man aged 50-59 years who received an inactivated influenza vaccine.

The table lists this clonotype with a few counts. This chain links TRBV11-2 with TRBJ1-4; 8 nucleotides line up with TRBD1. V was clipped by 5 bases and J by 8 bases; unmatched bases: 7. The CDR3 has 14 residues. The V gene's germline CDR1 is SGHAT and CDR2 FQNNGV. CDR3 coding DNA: TGTGCCAGCAGCGACCAGGGGGCGCGGGAAAAACTGTTTTTT. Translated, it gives CASSDQGAREKLFF.

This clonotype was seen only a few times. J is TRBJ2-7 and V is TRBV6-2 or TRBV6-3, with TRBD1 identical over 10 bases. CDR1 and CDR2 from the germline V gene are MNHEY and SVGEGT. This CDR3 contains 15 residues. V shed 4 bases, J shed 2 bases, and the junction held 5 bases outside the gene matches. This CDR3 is CASSSGQGVPYEQYF. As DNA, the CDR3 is TGTGCCAGCAGTTCCGGACAGGGGGTGCCCTACGAGCAGTACTTC.

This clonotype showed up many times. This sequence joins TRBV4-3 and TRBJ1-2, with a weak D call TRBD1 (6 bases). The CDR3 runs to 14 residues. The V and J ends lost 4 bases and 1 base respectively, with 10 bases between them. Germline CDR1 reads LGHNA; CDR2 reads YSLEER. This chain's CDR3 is CASSLSDSNYGYTF. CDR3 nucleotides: TGCGCCAGCAGCCTATCGGACAGTAACTATGGCTACACCTTC.

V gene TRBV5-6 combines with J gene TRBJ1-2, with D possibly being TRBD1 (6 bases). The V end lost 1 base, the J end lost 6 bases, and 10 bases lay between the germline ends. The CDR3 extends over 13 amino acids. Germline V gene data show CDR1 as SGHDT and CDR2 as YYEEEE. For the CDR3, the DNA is TGTGCCAGCAGCTTGAGGACAGAGGATGGCTACACCTTC. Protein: CASSLRTEDGYTF.

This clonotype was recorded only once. CDR3 nucleotide sequence: TGCGCCAGCAGCCCCGGGAGGACAGGGGGTTACGATGAGCAGTTCTTC. It translates to CASSPGRTGGYDEQFF. The chain carries TRBV4-3 and TRBJ2-1, with 10 positions matching TRBD1. The CDR3 runs 16 residues. The V segment lost 4 bases and the J segment 8 bases; nucleotides outside the gene matches: 11. Germline loops: CDR1 LGHNA, CDR2 YSLEER.

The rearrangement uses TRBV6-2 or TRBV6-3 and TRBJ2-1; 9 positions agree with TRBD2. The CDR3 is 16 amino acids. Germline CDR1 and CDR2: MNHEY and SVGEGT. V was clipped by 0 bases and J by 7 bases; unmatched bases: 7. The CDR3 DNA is TGTGCCAGCAGTTACTCGGGGCGGGGGGGCCGGAATGAGCAGTTCTTC. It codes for CASSYSGRGGRNEQFF.

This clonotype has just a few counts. This CDR3 is CASSAPGTGGPGELFF. The CDR3, as DNA: TGTGCCAGCAGCGCACCCGGGACAGGGGGCCCCGGGGAGCTGTTTTTT. This chain connects TRBV9 to TRBJ2-2; 12 nucleotides line up with TRBD1. After removal of 3 bases from V and 6 bases from J, the junction contained 6 bases not matched to a gene. Germline V CDR1 and CDR2: SGDLS, YYNGEE. The CDR3 consists of 16 residues.

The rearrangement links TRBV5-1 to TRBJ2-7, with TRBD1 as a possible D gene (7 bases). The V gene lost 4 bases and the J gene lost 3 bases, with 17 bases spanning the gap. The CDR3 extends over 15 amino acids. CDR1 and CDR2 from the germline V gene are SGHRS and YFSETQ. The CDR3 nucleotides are TGCGCCAGCAGCCTAGGGGGGACAGACCTCTACGAGCAGTACTTC. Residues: CASSLGGTDLYEQYF. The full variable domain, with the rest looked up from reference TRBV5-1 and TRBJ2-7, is KAGVTQTPRYLIKTRGQQVTLSCSPISGHRSVSWYQQTPGQGLQFLFEYFSETQRNKGNFPGRFSGRQFSNSRSEMNVSTLELGDSALYLCASSLGGTDLYEQYFGPGTRLTVT.

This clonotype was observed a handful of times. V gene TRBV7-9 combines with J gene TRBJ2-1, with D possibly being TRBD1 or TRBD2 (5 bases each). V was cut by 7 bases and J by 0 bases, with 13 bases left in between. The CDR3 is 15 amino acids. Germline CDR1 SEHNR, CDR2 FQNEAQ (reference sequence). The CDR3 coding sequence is TGTGCCAGCACCGGGGCGGGTAGCTCCTACAATGAGCAGTTCTTC. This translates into CASTGAGSSYNEQFF.

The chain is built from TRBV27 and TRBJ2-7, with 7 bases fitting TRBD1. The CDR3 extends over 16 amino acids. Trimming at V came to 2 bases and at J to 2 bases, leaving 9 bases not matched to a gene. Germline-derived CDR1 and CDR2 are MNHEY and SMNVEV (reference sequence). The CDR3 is CASSLSKGTVTYEQYF. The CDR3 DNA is TGTGCCAGCAGTTTAAGTAAGGGGACAGTAACCTACGAGCAGTACTTC.

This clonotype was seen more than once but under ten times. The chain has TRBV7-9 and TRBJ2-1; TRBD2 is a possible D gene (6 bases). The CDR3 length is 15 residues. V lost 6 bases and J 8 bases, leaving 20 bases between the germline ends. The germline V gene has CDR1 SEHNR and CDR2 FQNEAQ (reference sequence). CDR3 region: CASSYAGIPGDEQFF. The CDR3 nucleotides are TGTGCCAGCAGTTACGCGGGGATCCCGGGGGATGAGCAGTTCTTC.

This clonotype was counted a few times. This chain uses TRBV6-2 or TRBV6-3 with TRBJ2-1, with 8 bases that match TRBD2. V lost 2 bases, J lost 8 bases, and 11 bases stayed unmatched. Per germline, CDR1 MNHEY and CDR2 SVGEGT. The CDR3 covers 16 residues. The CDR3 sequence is CASSYSDGRAVYEQFF. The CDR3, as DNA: TGTGCCAGCAGTTACAGTGACGGGAGGGCCGTGTATGAGCAGTTCTTC.

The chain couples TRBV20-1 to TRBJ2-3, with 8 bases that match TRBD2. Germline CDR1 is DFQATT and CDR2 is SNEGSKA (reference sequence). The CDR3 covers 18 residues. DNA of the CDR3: TGCAGCTTCTGGGGGCAGGCTACCGGGAGGGCAGGCACAGATACGCAGTATTTT. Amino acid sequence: CSFWGQATGRAGTDTQYF.

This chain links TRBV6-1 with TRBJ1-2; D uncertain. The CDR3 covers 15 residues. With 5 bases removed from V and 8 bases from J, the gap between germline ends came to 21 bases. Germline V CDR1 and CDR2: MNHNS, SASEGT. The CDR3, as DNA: TGTGCCAGCAGTCCCACCGGGTCATCCTTCGGGGGCTACACCTTC. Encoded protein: CASSPTGSSFGGYTF.

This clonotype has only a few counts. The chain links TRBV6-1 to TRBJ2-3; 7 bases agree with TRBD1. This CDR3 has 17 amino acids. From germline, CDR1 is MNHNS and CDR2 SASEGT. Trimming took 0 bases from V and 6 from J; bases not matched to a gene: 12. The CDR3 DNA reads TGTGCCAGCAGTGAAGCGGGGGACAGACCGGTTCCGGATACGCAGTATTTT. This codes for CASSEAGDRPVPDTQYF.

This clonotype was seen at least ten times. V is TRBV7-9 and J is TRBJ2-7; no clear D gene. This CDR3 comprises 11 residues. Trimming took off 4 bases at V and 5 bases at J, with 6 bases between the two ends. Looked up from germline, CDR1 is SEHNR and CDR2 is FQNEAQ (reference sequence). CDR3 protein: CASSSNDEQYF. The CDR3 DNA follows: TGTGCCAGCAGCTCCAATGACGAGCAGTACTTC. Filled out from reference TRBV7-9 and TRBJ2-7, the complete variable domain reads DTGVSQNPRHKITKRGQNVTFRCDPISEHNRLYWYRQTLGQGPEFLTYFQNEAQLEKSRLLSDRFSAERPKGSFSTLEIQRTEQGDSAMYLCASSSNDEQYFGPGTRLTVT.

The CDR3 is CASSDPGITEAFF. CDR3 sequence (DNA): TGTGCCAGCAGTGACCCAGGGATAACTGAAGCTTTCTTT. J is TRBJ1-1 and V is TRBV6-2 or TRBV6-3; D might be TRBD1 (5 bases). CDR3 length: 13 amino acids. The germline V gene encodes CDR1 MNHEY and CDR2 SVGEGT. V lost 5 bases and J 5 bases, leaving 12 bases between the germline ends.

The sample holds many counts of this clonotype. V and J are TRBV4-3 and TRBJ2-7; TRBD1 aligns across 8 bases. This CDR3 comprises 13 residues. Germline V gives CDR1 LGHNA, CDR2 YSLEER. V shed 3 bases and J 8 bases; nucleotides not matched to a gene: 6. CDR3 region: CASSQSTGGKQYF. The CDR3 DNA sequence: TGCGCCAGCAGCCAGTCCACAGGGGGGAAGCAGTACTTC.

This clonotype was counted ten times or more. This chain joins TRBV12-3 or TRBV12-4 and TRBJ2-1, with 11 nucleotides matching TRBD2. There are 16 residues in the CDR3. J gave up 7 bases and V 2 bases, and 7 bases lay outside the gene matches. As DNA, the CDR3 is TGTGCCAGCAGTTTATTTCTAGCGGGAGGAAATAATGAGCAGTTCTTC. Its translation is CASSLFLAGGNNEQFF.

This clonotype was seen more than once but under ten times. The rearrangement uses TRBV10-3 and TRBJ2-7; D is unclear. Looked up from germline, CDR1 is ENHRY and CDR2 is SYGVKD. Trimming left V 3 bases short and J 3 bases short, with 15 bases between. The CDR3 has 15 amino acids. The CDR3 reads CAISDWEKLRYEQYF. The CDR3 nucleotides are TGTGCCATCAGTGATTGGGAAAAACTCCGCTACGAGCAGTACTTC.

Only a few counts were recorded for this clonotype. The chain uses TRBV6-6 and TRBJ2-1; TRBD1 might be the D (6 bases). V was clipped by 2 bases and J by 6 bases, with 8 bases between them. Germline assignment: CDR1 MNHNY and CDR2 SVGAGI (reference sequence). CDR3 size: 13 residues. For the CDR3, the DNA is TGTGCCAGCAGTTACCTACAGGGCAATGAGCAGTTCTTC. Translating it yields CASSYLQGNEQFF.

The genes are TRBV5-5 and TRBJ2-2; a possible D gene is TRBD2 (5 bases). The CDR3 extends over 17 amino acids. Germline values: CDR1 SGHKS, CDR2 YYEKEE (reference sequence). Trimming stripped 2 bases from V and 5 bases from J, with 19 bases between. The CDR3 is CASSFAGGGRLTGELFF. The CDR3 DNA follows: TGTGCCAGCAGCTTCGCTGGCGGAGGAAGGCTTACCGGGGAGCTGTTTTTT.

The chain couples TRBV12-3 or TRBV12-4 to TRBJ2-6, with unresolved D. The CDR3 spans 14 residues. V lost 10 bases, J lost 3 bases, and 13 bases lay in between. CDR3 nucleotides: TGTGCCACCAAGAAACGCGGTGGGGCCAACGTCCTGACTTTC. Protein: CATKKRGGANVLTF.

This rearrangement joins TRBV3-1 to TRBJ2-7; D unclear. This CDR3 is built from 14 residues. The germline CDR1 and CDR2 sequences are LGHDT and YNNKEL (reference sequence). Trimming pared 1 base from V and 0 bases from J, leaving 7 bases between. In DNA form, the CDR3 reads TGTGCCAGCAGCCAAGCAGGATACTCCTACGAGCAGTACTTC. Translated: CASSQAGYSYEQYF.

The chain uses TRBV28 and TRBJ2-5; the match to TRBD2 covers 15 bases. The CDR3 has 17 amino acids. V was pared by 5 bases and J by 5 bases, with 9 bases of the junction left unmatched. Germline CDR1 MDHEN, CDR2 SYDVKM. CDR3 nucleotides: TGTGCCAGCAGTCTCCTAGGACTAGCGGGAGGGCCGGAGACCCAGTACTTC. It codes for CASSLLGLAGGPETQYF.

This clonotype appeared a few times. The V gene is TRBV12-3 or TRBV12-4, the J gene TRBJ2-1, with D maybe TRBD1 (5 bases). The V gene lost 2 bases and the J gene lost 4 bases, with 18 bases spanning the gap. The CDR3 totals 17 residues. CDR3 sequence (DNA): TGTGCCAGCAGTTTAATAGGGGTCCGTACGTCGTACAATGAGCAGTTCTTC. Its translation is CASSLIGVRTSYNEQFF.

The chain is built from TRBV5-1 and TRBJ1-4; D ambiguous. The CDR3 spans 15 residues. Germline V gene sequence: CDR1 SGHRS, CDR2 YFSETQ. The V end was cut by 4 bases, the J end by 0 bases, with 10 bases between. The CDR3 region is CASSQQSATNEKLFF. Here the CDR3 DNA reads TGCGCCAGCAGCCAACAGTCTGCAACTAATGAAAAACTGTTTTTT. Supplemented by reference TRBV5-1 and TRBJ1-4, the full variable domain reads KAGVTQTPRYLIKTRGQQVTLSCSPISGHRSVSWYQQTPGQGLQFLFEYFSETQRNKGNFPGRFSGRQFSNSRSEMNVSTLELGDSALYLCASSQQSATNEKLFFGSGTQLSVL.

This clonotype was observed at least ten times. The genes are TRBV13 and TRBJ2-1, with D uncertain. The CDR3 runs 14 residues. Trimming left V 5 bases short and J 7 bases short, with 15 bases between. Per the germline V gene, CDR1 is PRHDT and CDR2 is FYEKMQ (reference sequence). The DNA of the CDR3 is TGTGCCAGCAGCCCTCGGAGCAGCGATAATGAGCAGTTCTTC. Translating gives CASSPRSSDNEQFF.

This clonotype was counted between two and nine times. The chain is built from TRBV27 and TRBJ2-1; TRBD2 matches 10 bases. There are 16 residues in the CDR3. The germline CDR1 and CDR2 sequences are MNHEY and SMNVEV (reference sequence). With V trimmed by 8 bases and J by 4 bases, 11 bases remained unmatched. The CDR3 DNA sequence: TGTGCCAGCTCCGAGGAGCGACTAGCGGGTTACAATGAGCAGTTCTTC. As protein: CASSEERLAGYNEQFF.

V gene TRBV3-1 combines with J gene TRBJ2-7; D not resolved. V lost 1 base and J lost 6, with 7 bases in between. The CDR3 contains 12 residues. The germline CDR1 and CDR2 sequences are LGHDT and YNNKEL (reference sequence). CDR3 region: CASSQGRSEQYF. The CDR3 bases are TGTGCCAGCAGCCAAGGCAGAAGCGAGCAGTACTTC.